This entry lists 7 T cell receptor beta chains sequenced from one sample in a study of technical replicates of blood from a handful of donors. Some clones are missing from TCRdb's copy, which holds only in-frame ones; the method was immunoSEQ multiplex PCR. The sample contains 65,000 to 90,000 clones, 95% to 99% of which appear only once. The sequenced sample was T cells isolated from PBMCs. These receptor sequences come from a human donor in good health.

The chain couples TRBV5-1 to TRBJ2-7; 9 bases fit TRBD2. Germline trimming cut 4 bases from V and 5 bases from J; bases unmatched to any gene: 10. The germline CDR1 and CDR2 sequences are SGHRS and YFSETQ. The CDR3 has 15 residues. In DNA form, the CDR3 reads TGCGCCAGCAGCCCGCTCGGGACTAGCAACGACGAGCAGTACTTC. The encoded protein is CASSPLGTSNDEQYF.

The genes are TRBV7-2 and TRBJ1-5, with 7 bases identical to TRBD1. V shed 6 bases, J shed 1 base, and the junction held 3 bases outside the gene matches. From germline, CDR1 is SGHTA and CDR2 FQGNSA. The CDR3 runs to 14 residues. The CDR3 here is CASSRDSSNQPQHF. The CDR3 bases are TGTGCCAGCAGTCGGGACAGCAGCAATCAGCCCCAGCATTTT.

In nucleotides, the CDR3 is TGTGCCAGTAGTATACGACAGGGGAACACTGAAGCTTTCTTT. It is translated as CASSIRQGNTEAFF. The rearrangement uses TRBV19 and TRBJ1-1; TRBD1 aligns across 7 bases. Per germline, CDR1 LNHDA and CDR2 SQIVND (reference sequence). With 2 bases clipped from V and 1 base from J, the junction kept 1 base outside the gene matches. This CDR3 comprises 14 residues.

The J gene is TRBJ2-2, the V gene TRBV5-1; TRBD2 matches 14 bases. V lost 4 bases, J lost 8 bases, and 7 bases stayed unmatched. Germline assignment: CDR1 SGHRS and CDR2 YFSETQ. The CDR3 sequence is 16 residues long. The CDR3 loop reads CASSPGTSGSEGELFF. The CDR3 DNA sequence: TGCGCCAGCAGCCCCGGGACTAGCGGGAGCGAGGGGGAGCTGTTTTTT.

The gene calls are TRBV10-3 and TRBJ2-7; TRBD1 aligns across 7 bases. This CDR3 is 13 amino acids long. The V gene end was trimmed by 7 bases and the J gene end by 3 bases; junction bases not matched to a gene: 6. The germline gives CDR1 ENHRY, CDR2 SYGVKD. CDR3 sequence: CAITGAGGYEQYF. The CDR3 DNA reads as TGTGCCATCACCGGAGCAGGGGGCTACGAGCAGTACTTC.

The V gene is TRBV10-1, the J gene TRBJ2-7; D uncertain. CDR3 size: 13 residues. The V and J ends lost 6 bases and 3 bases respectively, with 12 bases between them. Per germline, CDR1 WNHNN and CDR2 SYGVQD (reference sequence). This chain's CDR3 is CASSPGPLYEQYF. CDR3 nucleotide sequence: TGCGCCAGCAGCCCAGGTCCGCTCTACGAGCAGTACTTC.

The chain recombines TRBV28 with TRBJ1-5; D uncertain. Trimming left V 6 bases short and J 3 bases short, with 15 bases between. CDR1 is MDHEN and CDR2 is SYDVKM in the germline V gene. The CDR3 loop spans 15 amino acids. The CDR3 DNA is TGTGCCAGCAGGGCGGGCGTAACGAACAATCAGCCCCAGCATTTT. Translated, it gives CASRAGVTNNQPQHF.